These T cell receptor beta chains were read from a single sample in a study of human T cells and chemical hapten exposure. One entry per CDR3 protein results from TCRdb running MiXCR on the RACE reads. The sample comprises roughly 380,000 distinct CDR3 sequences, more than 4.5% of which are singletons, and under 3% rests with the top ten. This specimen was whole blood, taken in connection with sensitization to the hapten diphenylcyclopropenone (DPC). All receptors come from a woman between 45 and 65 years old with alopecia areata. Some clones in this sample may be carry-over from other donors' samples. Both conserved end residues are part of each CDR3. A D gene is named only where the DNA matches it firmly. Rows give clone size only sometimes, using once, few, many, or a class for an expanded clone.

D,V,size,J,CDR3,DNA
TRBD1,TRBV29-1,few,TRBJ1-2,CSALPGTGGRGGYTF,TGCAGCGCTCTCCCCGGGACAGGGGGCCGGGGGGGCTACACCTTC
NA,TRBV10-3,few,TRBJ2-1,CAIETLANEQFF,TGTGCCATCGAGACTCTTGCGAATGAGCAGTTCTTC
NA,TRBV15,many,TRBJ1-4,CATSSPRLGNEKLFF,TGTGCCACCAGCAGCCCCCGGCTGGGGAATGAAAAACTGTTTTTT
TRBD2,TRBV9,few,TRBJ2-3,CASSVVDSGISDTQYF,TGTGCCAGCAGCGTAGTTGATAGCGGGATTTCAGATACGCAGTATTTT
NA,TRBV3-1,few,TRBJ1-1,CASSQEGPPGTEAFF,TGTGCCAGCAGCCAAGAGGGACCACCGGGGACTGAAGCTTTCTTT
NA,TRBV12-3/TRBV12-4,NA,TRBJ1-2,CASRGAGINYGYTF,TGTGCCAGCAGGGGGGCAGGGATTAACTATGGCTACACCTTC
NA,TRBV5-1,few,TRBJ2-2,CASTPQATGTGELFF,TGCGCCAGCACTCCTCAGGCAACGGGCACCGGGGAGCTGTTTTTT
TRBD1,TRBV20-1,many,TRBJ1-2,CSARANRGPGYTF,TGCAGTGCTAGGGCCAACAGGGGGCCTGGCTACACCTTC
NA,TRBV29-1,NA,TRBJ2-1,CSVDAGTGNEQFF,TGCAGCGTTGATGCCGGGACGGGGAATGAGCAGTTCTTC
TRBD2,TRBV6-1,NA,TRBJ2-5,CASSERGAVETQYF,TGTGCCAGCAGTGAGCGGGGGGCCGTGGAGACCCAGTACTTC
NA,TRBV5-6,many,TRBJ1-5,CASSSRTLRDQPQHF,TGTGCCAGCAGTTCTCGGACCTTGAGAGATCAGCCCCAGCATTTT
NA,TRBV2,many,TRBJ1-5,CASRPQNQPQHF,TGTGCCAGCAGACCCCAGAATCAGCCCCAGCATTTT
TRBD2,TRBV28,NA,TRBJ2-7,CASFPGLVFSGEQYF,TGTGCCAGTTTCCCGGGACTAGTATTCTCGGGCGAGCAGTACTTC
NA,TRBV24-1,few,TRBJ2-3,CATSAAGVDTQYF,TGTGCCACCAGTGCGGCAGGGGTAGATACGCAGTATTTT
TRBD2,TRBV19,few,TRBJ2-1,CASSILTIAGLGNEQFF,TGTGCCAGTAGTATTTTAACAATAGCGGGATTGGGCAATGAGCAGTTCTTC
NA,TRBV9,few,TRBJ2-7,CASSVAGWGSEQYF,TGTGCCAGCAGCGTAGCCGGCTGGGGGTCCGAGCAGTACTTC
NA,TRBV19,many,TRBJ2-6,CASSIGAGANVLTF,TGTGCCAGTAGTATTGGGGCTGGGGCCAACGTCCTGACTTTC
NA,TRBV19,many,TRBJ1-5,CASSIGGNSNQPQHF,TGTGCCAGTAGTATTGGGGGGAATAGCAATCAGCCCCAGCATTTT
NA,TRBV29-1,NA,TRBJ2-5,CSVEREGAGDLGETQYF,TGCAGCGTTGAACGAGAGGGGGCGGGGGACCTAGGAGAGACCCAGTACTTC
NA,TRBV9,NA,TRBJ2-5,CASSESGLEETQYF,TGTGCCAGCAGCGAGTCGGGACTGGAAGAGACCCAGTACTTC
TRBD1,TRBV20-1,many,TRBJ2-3,CSAFGTGAGDTQYF,TGCAGTGCTTTCGGGACAGGGGCTGGAGATACGCAGTATTTT
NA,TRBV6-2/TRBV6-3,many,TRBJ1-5,CAGRDREHF,TGTGCCGGCCGGGACCGTGAGCATTTT